Following are 25 T cell receptor beta chains from one sample sequenced in a study of blood T cell repertoires in COVID-19. Profiling relied on immunoSEQ multiplex PCR, and the TCRdb table lists in-frame clones only, not all of them. The sample yields 85,000 to 110,000 clones, 87% seen once. The material sequenced was peripheral blood. Receptors originate from a man aged 50 or older in a cohort sampled during active COVID-19.

The chain is built from TRBV7-2 and TRBJ1-6; the match to TRBD1 covers 7 bases. CDR1 and CDR2 (germline): SGHTA, FQGNSA. This CDR3 has 18 amino acids. V dropped 9 bases and J dropped 3; count of bases not matched to a gene: 17. The CDR3 region is CASTQGTADLFYNSPLHF. The DNA for the CDR3 is TGTGCCAGTACTCAAGGGACAGCTGACCTCTTCTATAATTCACCCCTCCACTTT.

This clone was seen a few times. The V gene is TRBV4-1, the J gene TRBJ2-3; the match to TRBD2 covers 10 bases. CDR1 and CDR2 from the germline V gene are MGHRA and YSYEKL. CDR3 length: 18 residues. With V trimmed by 2 bases and J by 5 bases, 13 bases remained unmatched. This CDR3 is CASSQRGERGGDRDTQYF. CDR3 bases: TGCGCCAGCAGCCAACGGGGCGAGCGGGGGGGCGATAGAGATACGCAGTATTTT.

This chain connects TRBV5-1 to TRBJ2-1, with 8 bases lining up with TRBD2. With V trimmed by 4 bases and J by 5 bases, 8 bases remained unmatched. This CDR3 has 15 amino acids. Per the germline V gene, CDR1 is SGHRS and CDR2 is YFSETQ. This CDR3 reads CASSPLAGGNNEQFF. CDR3 sequence (DNA): TGCGCCAGCAGCCCTCTTGCGGGGGGAAACAATGAGCAGTTCTTC.

This clone was seen a handful of times. As DNA, the CDR3 is TGTGCCAGCAGTGAACCCCCCGGGGAGCAGTTCTTC. Its protein product is CASSEPPGEQFF. V gene TRBV6-1 combines with J gene TRBJ2-1; D not resolved. The CDR3 extends over 12 amino acids. CDR1 MNHNS and CDR2 SASEGT come from the germline V gene. V was clipped by 2 bases and J by 10 bases, with 9 bases between them.

The chain links TRBV6-5 to TRBJ2-5, with D possibly TRBD1 on 6 matching bases. There are 13 residues in the CDR3. V was cut by 6 bases and J by 4 bases, with 12 bases left in between. Germline V gene lookup returns CDR1 MNHEY and CDR2 SVGAGI. CDR3 bases: TGTGCCAGCAGACAGGGAACAAGAGAGACCCAGTACTTC. This sequence encodes CASRQGTRETQYF.

V is TRBV14 and J is TRBJ2-7; maybe TRBD2 (5 bases). CDR1 and CDR2 (germline): SGHDN, FVKESK. The CDR3 is made up of 13 amino acids. V was shortened by 0 bases and J by 6 bases, with 9 bases between the two germline ends. CDR3 bases: TGTGCCAGCAGCCAAGATCTACGGGGCGAGCAGTACGTC. Its translation is CASSQDLRGEQYV.

This clone was recorded once. The chain couples TRBV6-1 to TRBJ1-2; 9 bases map to TRBD1. From germline, CDR1 is MNHNS and CDR2 SASEGT. This CDR3 is built from 16 residues. Trimming removed 2 bases from V and 4 bases from J; junction bases left unmatched: 8. The CDR3 DNA follows: TGTGCCAGCAGTGAATATACACAGGGGGCCGTCTATGGCTACACCTTC. Translating gives CASSEYTQGAVYGYTF.

V is TRBV11-3 and J is TRBJ2-3, with D perhaps matching TRBD1 (5 bases). Germline values: CDR1 SGHNT, CDR2 YENEEA. V lost 1 base and J lost 0, with 5 bases in between. The CDR3 loop spans 14 amino acids. In DNA, the CDR3 is TGTGCCAGCAGCTTAGGGGGCAGCACAGATACGCAGTATTTT. It is translated as CASSLGGSTDTQYF.

This clone was observed a single time. The chain has TRBV5-1 and TRBJ2-3; 7 positions agree with TRBD2. CDR1 is SGHRS and CDR2 is YFSETQ in the germline V gene. This CDR3 is 14 amino acids long. V was clipped by 7 bases and J by 2 bases; unmatched bases: 7. The CDR3 DNA is TGCGCCAGCTGTAACGGGGGGAACACAGATACGCAGTATTTT. This codes for CASCNGGNTDTQYF.

This clone was seen once. The genes are TRBV7-9 and TRBJ2-1; a possible D gene is TRBD1 (6 bases). Germline lookup yields CDR1 SEHNR and CDR2 FQNEAQ (reference sequence). The CDR3 runs to 15 residues. V lost 5 bases, J lost 2 bases, and 13 bases lay in between. CDR3 sequence: CASSRGGTPYNEQFF. The CDR3 coding sequence is TGTGCCAGCAGCCGAGGGGGAACCCCCTACAATGAGCAGTTCTTC.

V and J are TRBV21-1 and TRBJ1-5. TRBV21-1 is recorded as a pseudogene. The CDR3 is 19 residues long. In DNA form, the CDR3 reads TGTGCCAGCAGCAAACGGGAGCGGCGGGGGGTTTATAGCAATCAGCCCCAGCATTTT. The encoded protein is CASSKRERRGVYSNQPQHF.

The V and J genes are TRBV7-2 and TRBJ2-2; 8 bases agree with TRBD1. V lost 5 bases and J lost 6; bases outside the gene matches: 11. The germline CDR1 and CDR2 sequences are SGHTA and FQGNSA. The CDR3 has 16 amino acids. CDR3 in DNA: TGTGCCAGCAGCCAAGTCGGACAGGGTCTGGCCGGGGAGCTGTTTTTT. Translated: CASSQVGQGLAGELFF.

The genes are TRBV28 and TRBJ2-1, with TRBD2 matching 9 bases. Germline lookup yields CDR1 MDHEN and CDR2 SYDVKM. This CDR3 spans 11 amino acids. J was trimmed by 15 bases and V by 4 bases; bases with no gene match: 4. CDR3 loop: CASSSGLARFF. The CDR3 nucleotides read TGTGCCAGCAGTTCCGGACTAGCGAGGTTCTTC.

The chain couples TRBV7-8 to TRBJ1-5, with D maybe TRBD1 (5 bases). This CDR3 is built from 17 residues. V shed 1 base and J shed 6 bases, with 19 bases lying between them. Germline CDR1 is SGHVS and CDR2 is FQNEAQ. This CDR3 is CASSLVAGRVAPQPQHF. Here the CDR3 DNA reads TGTGCCAGCAGCTTAGTTGCAGGCAGGGTGGCCCCTCAGCCCCAGCATTTT.

This chain uses TRBV5-1 with TRBJ2-3, with 8 bases that match TRBD1. Germline V gene lookup returns CDR1 SGHRS and CDR2 YFSETQ. V lost 4 bases, J lost 6 bases, and 13 bases stayed unmatched. The CDR3 has 16 amino acids. CDR3 sequence: CASSGKGQVMLDTQYF. CDR3 bases: TGCGCCAGCAGCGGTAAGGGACAGGTGATGCTGGATACGCAGTATTTT.

The chain recombines TRBV11-2 with TRBJ2-1, with 7 nucleotides matching TRBD2. The V and J ends lost 4 bases and 10 bases, in that order; junction bases with no gene match: 16. The CDR3 covers 16 residues. From germline, CDR1 is SGHAT and CDR2 FQNNGV. The chain's CDR3 is CASSSQRGPRWGEQFF. As DNA, the CDR3 is TGTGCCAGCAGCTCTCAGCGGGGACCCAGGTGGGGGGAGCAGTTCTTC.

The chain recombines TRBV4-3 with TRBJ1-6; D perhaps matches TRBD1 (6 bases). Looked up from germline, CDR1 is LGHNA and CDR2 is YSLEER. This CDR3 is 15 amino acids long. Trimming left V 0 bases short and J 5 bases short, with 8 bases between. CDR3 sequence reads: CASSQEDSNNSPLHF. CDR3 nucleotides: TGCGCCAGCAGCCAAGAGGACAGTAATAATTCACCCCTCCACTTT.

J is TRBJ2-3 and V is TRBV6-5; a weak D match, TRBD2 (6 bases). Deletions cut 9 bases from V and 0 bases from J, with 16 bases between. This CDR3 comprises 15 residues. Per the germline V gene, CDR1 is MNHEY and CDR2 is SVGAGI. Written as DNA, the CDR3 is TGTGCCAGTAGCGGACGTCCCCTTAGCACAGATACGCAGTATTTT. Encoded protein: CASSGRPLSTDTQYF.

This chain's CDR3 is CASSPGTSGSYNEQFF. CDR3 DNA: TGTGCCAGCAGTCCCGGGACTAGCGGCTCGTACAATGAGCAGTTCTTC. The gene calls are TRBV27 and TRBJ2-1, with 11 bases matching TRBD2. The V segment lost 5 bases and the J segment 4 bases; nucleotides outside the gene matches: 7. Germline-derived CDR1 and CDR2 are MNHEY and SMNVEV (reference sequence). The CDR3 is 16 amino acids.

The chain is built from TRBV5-1 and TRBJ2-3; 13 positions match TRBD2. This CDR3 is 19 amino acids long. J gave up 5 bases and V 0 bases, and 12 bases lay outside the gene matches. The germline V gene encodes CDR1 SGHRS and CDR2 YFSETQ. The CDR3, as DNA: TGCGCCAGCAGCTTGGAACTAGCGGGGGGGCCGAGTTTTAGAGATACGCAGTATTTT. Amino acids: CASSLELAGGPSFRDTQYF.

In DNA form, the CDR3 reads TGTGCCATCAGCCCGGGACAAACTAGCACAGATACGCAGTATTTT. Translation gives CAISPGQTSTDTQYF. The V gene is TRBV10-3, the J gene TRBJ2-3; tentatively, D is TRBD1 (6 bases). The germline V and J ends were trimmed by 6 bases and 0 bases, with 13 bases remaining between them. The CDR3 totals 15 residues. Germline CDR1 is ENHRY and CDR2 is SYGVKD.

The chain joins TRBV25-1 to TRBJ2-3, with 8 bases aligning to TRBD2. V lost 6 bases and J lost 5; bases outside the gene matches: 7. Germline loops: CDR1 MGHDK, CDR2 SYGVNS. The CDR3 contains 14 residues. The DNA of the CDR3 is TGTGCCAGCAGCCGCGGGGGGTTGGGAGATACGCAGTATTTT. This encodes CASSRGGLGDTQYF.

J is TRBJ2-6 and V is TRBV10-3, with TRBD1 matching over 8 bases. V was pared by 3 bases and J by 0 bases, with 7 bases of the junction left unmatched. Germline values: CDR1 ENHRY, CDR2 SYGVKD. This CDR3 is 18 amino acids long. The CDR3 protein is CAISEPGQVLSGANVLTF. The CDR3 nucleotides read TGTGCCATCAGTGAACCGGGACAGGTTCTCTCTGGGGCCAACGTCCTGACTTTC.

The gene calls are TRBV5-5 and TRBJ1-3; D remains ambiguous. The CDR3 is made up of 16 amino acids. Germline-derived CDR1 and CDR2 are SGHKS and YYEKEE (reference sequence). The V end was cut by 1 base, the J end by 2 bases, with 13 bases between. The CDR3: CASSLTPVETGNTIYF. The CDR3 DNA sequence: TGTGCCAGCAGCTTGACCCCAGTGGAGACTGGAAACACCATATATTTT.

V usage is TRBV3-1 (or the pseudogene TRBV3-2) and J usage is TRBJ1-2; 7 nucleotides align to TRBD1. Trimming at V came to 11 bases and at J to 0 bases, leaving 9 bases not matched to a gene. Germline lookup yields CDR1 LGHDT and CDR2 YNNKEL (reference sequence). This CDR3 contains 14 residues. The CDR3 nucleotides are TGTGCCCATGTCGGCCAGGGGGCTAACTATGGCTACACCTTC. Encoded protein: CAHVGQGANYGYTF.